This TCR beta chain was sequenced in a study of a mutant IDH1 vaccine in newly diagnosed glioma. Study information: Vaccines were begun 4-6 weeks after radiotherapy alone, or with temozolomide cycles. Sex among treated patients split about 62% male, 37.5% female; mean age was about 40 years.

Method: immunoSEQ multiplex PCR; TCRdb's copy keeps in-frame clones and lacks some. The data show about 21,000 clones, with roughly 86% seen just once and under 7.5% held by the top ten. Concerning this clone itself: The antigen remains unidentified.

Stated time point: week 11, during vaccination. Every single dose of the vaccine, 300 ug of mutant IDH1 20-mer peptide, came with topical imiquimod. Whole-study findings and limits: Among patients, roughly 93% showed immune responses induced by the vaccine.

V shed 0 bases and J shed 5 bases, with 17 bases lying between them. CDR1 and CDR2 from the germline V gene are SGHRS and YFSETQ. The CDR3 loop spans 16 amino acids. This receptor was obtained from a woman aged 40 to 49 with glioma. V usage is TRBV5-1 and J usage is TRBJ1-2; TRBD1 is a possible D gene (6 bases). This specimen was PBMCs, taken from a glioma patient whose treatment included an IDH1 peptide vaccine. CDR3 sequence: CASSLGALGAGYGYTF. The CDR3 DNA follows: TGCGCCAGCAGCTTGGGGGCGCTGGGGGCTGGGTATGGCTACACCTTC. Complete variable domain (other parts from reference TRBV5-1 and TRBJ1-2): KAGVTQTPRYLIKTRGQQVTLSCSPISGHRSVSWYQQTPGQGLQFLFEYFSETQRNKGNFPGRFSGRQFSNSRSEMNVSTLELGDSALYLCASSLGALGAGYGYTFGSGTRLTVV.